One and the same sample provided the 8 T cell receptor beta chains below, sequenced in a study of metastatic and nonmetastatic thyroid tumors (dated by TCRdb to 2018 to 2020). The library was built by means of PCR. Sequencing relied on an Illumina HiSeq 4000. TCRdb ran its own pipeline on the public reads, namely fastp trimming at Q25 and MiXCR clone calling, and kept in-frame beta chains. This sample is represented by just over 40,000 clones; about 10% of them were singletons. Of the sample, roughly a quarter is held by the ten largest clones. No treatment had been received by any patient before thyroid surgery. Sequenced material: blood. These receptors all come from a female donor with papillary thyroid cancer or a benign thyroid nodule (not recorded which). Some clones in this sample may be carry-over from other donors' samples.

This clone was observed at least ten times. The chain links TRBV5-1 to TRBJ2-5; TRBD2 agrees at 9 bases. CDR3 length equals 16 residues. V was pared by 2 bases and J by 5 bases, with 10 bases of the junction left unmatched. The germline gives CDR1 SGHRS, CDR2 YFSETQ. The CDR3 spells CASSLSLAGSGETQYF. The CDR3 DNA is TGCGCCAGCAGCTTATCACTAGCGGGTAGTGGGGAGACCCAGTACTTC.

This clone was seen repeatedly, ten times or more. The J gene is TRBJ1-6, the V gene TRBV28; the match to TRBD1 covers 8 bases. Germline loops: CDR1 MDHEN, CDR2 SYDVKM. Trimming removed 6 bases from V and 14 bases from J; junction bases left unmatched: 9. This CDR3 is built from 13 residues. The CDR3 loop is CASSRQGKRALHF. CDR3 nucleotide sequence: TGTGCCAGCAGCAGACAGGGGAAACGGGCCCTCCACTTT. Full variable domain (remainder filled in from reference TRBV28 and TRBJ1-6): DVKVTQSSRYLVKRTGEKVFLECVQDMDHENMFWYRQDPGLGLRLIYFSYDVKMKEKGDIPEGYSVSREKKERFSLILESASTNQTSMYLCASSRQGKRALHFGNGTRLTVT.

CDR3 in DNA: TGTGCCATCAGCGATCGGCCCGCCTACAATGAGCAGTTCTTC. Translated: CAISDRPAYNEQFF. This chain links TRBV2 with TRBJ2-1; the D is unclear. Trimming cost V 10 bases and J 2 bases, with 15 bases left between them. The CDR3 has 14 amino acids. Germline values: CDR1 SNHLY, CDR2 FYNNEI.

This clone was seen at least ten times. The V and J genes are TRBV5-4 and TRBJ1-6; the D gene is possibly TRBD1 (6 bases). This CDR3 contains 12 residues. Trimming cost V 6 bases and J 9 bases, with 10 bases left between them. The germline CDR1 and CDR2 sequences are SGHNT and YYREEE (reference sequence). The CDR3 is CASTQGGSPLHF. CDR3 sequence (DNA): TGTGCCAGCACACAGGGCGGTTCACCCCTCCACTTT.

The chain employs TRBV2 and TRBJ2-1; D remains unclear. V lost 5 bases, J lost 7 bases, and 15 bases lay in between. The CDR3 is 14 residues long. From germline, CDR1 is SNHLY and CDR2 FYNNEI. This chain's CDR3 is CASSPRSRWNEQFF. CDR3 sequence (DNA): TGTGCCAGCAGTCCCCGGTCACGTTGGAATGAGCAGTTCTTC.

To note about this clone: A much more abundant neighbour one base away suggests this may be a read error. Other DNA sequences in this sample translate to the same CDR3. The CDR3 sequence is CASSQAGLAQFF. The DNA of the CDR3 is TGTGCCAGCAGCCAAGCTGGACTAGCGCAGTTCTTC. V is TRBV14 and J is TRBJ2-1; 8 bases match TRBD2. The length of the CDR3 is 12 residues. Trimming at V came to 1 base and at J to 12 bases, leaving 2 bases not matched to a gene. CDR1 and CDR2 (germline): SGHDN, FVKESK.

This clone was observed at least ten times. V is TRBV2 and J is TRBJ2-7; D is perhaps TRBD1 (6 bases). The germline V gene encodes CDR1 SNHLY and CDR2 FYNNEI. Trimming cost V 5 bases and J 4 bases, with 18 bases left between them. This CDR3 contains 15 residues. This CDR3 reads CASSPQTGRGYEQYF. As DNA, the CDR3 is TGTGCCAGCAGTCCCCAAACCGGCAGGGGATACGAGCAGTACTTC.

The chain employs TRBV11-3 and TRBJ2-1; the D is unclear. The V gene's germline CDR1 is SGHNT and CDR2 YENEEA. This CDR3 has 14 amino acids. V was shortened by 5 bases and J by 7 bases, with 15 bases between the two germline ends. CDR3: CASSREHSSNEQFF. The CDR3 DNA follows: TGTGCCAGCAGCCGTGAACACAGTTCAAATGAGCAGTTCTTC.